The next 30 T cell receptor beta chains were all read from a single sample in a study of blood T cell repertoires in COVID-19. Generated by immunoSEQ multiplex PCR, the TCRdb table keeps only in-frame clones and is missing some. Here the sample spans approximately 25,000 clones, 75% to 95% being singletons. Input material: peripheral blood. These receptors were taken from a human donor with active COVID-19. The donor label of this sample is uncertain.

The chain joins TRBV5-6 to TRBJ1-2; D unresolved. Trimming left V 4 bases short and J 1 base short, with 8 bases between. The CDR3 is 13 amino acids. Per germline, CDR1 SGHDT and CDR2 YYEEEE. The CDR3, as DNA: TGTGCCAGCAGCCCGTCCCGTAACTATGGCTACACCTTC. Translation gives CASSPSRNYGYTF.

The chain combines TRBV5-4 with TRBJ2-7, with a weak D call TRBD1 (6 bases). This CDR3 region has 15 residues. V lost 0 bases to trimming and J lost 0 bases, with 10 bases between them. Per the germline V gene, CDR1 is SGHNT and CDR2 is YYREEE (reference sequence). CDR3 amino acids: CASSLAGAFSYEQYF. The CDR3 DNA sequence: TGTGCCAGCAGCTTGGCAGGGGCGTTCTCCTACGAGCAGTACTTC. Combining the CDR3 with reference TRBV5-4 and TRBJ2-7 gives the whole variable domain ETGVTQSPTHLIKTRGQQVTLRCSSQSGHNTVSWYQQALGQGPQFIFQYYREEENGRGNFPPRFSGLQFPNYSSELNVNALELDDSALYLCASSLAGAFSYEQYFGPGTRLTVT.

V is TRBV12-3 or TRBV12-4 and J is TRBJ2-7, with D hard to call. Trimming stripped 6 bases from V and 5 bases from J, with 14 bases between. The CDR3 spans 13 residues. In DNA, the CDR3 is TGTGCCAGCAGCTCTATATCGAACGACGAGCAGTACTTC. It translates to CASSSISNDEQYF.

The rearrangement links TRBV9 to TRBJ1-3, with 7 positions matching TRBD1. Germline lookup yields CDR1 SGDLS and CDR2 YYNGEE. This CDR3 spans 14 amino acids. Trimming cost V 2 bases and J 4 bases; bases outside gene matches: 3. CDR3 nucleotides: TGTGCCAGCAGCGTTGGGACAGTAGGAAACACCATATATTTT. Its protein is CASSVGTVGNTIYF.

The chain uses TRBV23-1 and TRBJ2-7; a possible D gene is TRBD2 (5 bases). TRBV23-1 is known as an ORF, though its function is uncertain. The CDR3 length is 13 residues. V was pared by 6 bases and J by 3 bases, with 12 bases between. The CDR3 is CASRTGFCYEQYF. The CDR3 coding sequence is TGCGCCAGCAGGACGGGATTCTGCTACGAGCAGTACTTC.

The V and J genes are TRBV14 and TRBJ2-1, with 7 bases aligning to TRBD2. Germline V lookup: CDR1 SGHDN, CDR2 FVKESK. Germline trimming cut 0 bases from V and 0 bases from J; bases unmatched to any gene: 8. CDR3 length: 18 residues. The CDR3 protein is CASSQELGEGSSYNEQFF. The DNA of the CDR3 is TGTGCCAGCAGCCAAGAATTAGGGGAGGGGAGCTCCTACAATGAGCAGTTCTTC. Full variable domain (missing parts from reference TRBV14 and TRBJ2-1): EAGVTQFPSHSVIEKGQTVTLRCDPISGHDNLYWYRRVMGKEIKFLLHFVKESKQDESGMPNNRFLAERTGGTYSTLKVQPAELEDSGVYFCASSQELGEGSSYNEQFFGPGTRLTVL.

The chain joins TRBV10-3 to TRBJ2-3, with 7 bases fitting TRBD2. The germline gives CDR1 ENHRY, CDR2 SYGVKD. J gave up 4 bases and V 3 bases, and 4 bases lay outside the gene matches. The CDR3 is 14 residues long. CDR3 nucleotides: TGTGCCATCAGTGATGGCGGGAGCGCAGATACGCAGTATTTT. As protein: CAISDGGSADTQYF.

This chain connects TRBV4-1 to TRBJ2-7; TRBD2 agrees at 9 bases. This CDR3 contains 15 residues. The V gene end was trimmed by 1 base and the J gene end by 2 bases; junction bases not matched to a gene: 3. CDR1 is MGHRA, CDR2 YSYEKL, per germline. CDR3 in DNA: TGCGCCAGCAGCCAAGGCGGGAGGGCCCCCTACGAGCAGTACTTC. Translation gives CASSQGGRAPYEQYF.

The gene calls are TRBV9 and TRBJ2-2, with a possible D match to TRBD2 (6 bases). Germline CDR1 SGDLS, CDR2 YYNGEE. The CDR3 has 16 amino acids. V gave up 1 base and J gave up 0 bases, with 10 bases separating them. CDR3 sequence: CASSVSPGANTGELFF. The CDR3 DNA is TGTGCCAGCAGCGTATCCCCGGGAGCGAACACCGGGGAGCTGTTTTTT.

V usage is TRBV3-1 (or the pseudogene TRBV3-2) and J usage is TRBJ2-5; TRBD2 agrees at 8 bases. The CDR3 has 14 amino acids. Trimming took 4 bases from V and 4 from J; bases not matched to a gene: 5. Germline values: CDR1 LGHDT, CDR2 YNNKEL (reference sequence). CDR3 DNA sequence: TGTGCCAGCAGCCCCCACCTAGCGGGAGAGACCCAGTACTTC. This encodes CASSPHLAGETQYF.

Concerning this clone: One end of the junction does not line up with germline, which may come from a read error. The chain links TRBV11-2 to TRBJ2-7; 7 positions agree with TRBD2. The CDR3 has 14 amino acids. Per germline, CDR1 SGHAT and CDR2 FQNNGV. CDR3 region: CASSLASGDRSIDF. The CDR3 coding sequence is TGTGCCAGCAGCTTAGCCAGCGGGGACCGTTCCATAGACTTC.

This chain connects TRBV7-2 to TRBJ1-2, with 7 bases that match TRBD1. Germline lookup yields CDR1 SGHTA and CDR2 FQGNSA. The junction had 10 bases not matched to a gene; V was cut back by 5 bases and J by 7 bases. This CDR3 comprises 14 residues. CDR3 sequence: CASSGGGGLGGYTF. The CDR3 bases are TGTGCCAGCAGCGGAGGAGGGGGCTTGGGTGGCTACACCTTC.

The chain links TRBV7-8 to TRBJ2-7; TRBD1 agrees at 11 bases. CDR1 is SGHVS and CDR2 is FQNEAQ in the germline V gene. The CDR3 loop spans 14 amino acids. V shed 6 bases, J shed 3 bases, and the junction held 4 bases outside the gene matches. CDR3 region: CASRPGTGGYEQYF. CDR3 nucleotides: TGTGCCAGCAGACCTGGGACAGGGGGCTACGAGCAGTACTTC. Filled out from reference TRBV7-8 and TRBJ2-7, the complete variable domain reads GAGVSQSPRYKVAKRGQDVALRCDPISGHVSLFWYQQALGQGPEFLTYFQNEAQLDKSGLPSDRFFAERPEGSVSTLKIQRTQQEDSAVYLCASRPGTGGYEQYFGPGTRLTVT.

CDR3: CASSYSGVSYEQYF. DNA of the CDR3: TGTGCCAGCAGTTACTCCGGGGTCTCCTACGAGCAGTACTTC. This rearrangement joins TRBV6-2 or TRBV6-3 to TRBJ2-7, with D perhaps TRBD2 (5 bases). In germline, CDR1 is MNHEY, CDR2 SVGEGT. The CDR3 spans 14 residues. V lost 0 bases and J 0 bases, leaving 6 bases between the germline ends.

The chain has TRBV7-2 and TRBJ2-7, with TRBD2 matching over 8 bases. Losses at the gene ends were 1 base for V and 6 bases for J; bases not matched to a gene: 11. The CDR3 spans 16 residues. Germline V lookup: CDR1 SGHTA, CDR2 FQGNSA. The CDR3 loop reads CASSLEVFGRGGEQYF. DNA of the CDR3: TGTGCCAGCAGCTTAGAAGTTTTCGGTCGGGGGGGCGAGCAGTACTTC.

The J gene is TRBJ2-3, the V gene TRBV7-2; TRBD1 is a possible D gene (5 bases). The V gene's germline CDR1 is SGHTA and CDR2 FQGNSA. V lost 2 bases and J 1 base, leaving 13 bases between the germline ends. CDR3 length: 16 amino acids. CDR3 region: CASSLQGSTRTDTQYF. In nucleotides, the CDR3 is TGTGCCAGCAGCTTACAGGGCTCCACTCGCACAGATACGCAGTATTTT. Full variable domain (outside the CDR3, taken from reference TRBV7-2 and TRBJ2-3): GAGVSQSPSNKVTEKGKDVELRCDPISGHTALYWYRQSLGQGLEFLIYFQGNSAPDKSGLPSDRFSAERTGGSVSTLTIQRTQQEDSAVYLCASSLQGSTRTDTQYFGPGTRLTVL.

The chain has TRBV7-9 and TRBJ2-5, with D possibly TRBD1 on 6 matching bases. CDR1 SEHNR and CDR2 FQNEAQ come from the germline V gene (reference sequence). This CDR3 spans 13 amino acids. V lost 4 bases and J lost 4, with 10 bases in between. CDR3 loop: CASSSTGGETQYF. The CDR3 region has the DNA TGTGCCAGCAGCTCGACAGGTGGAGAGACCCAGTACTTC.

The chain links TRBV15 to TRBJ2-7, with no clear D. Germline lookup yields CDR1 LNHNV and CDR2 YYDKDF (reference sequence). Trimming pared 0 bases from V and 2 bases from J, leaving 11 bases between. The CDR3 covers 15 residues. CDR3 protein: CATSRDRAVTYEQYF. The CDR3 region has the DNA TGTGCCACCAGCAGAGATCGCGCCGTGACCTACGAGCAGTACTTC.

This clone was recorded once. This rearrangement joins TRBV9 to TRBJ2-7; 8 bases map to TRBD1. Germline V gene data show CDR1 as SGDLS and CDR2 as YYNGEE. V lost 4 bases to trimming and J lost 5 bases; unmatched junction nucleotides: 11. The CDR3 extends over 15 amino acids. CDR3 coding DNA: TGTGCCAGCAGCCCCCGACAGGGGACTTTCGACGAGCAGTACTTC. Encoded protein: CASSPRQGTFDEQYF.

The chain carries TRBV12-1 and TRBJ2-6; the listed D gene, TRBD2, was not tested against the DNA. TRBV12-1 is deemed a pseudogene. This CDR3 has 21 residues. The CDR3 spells CASSFKKPPRGSRSGANVLTF. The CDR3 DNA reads TGTGCCAGCAGCTTTAAGAAGCCCCCCCGGGGGTCTCGCTCTGGGGCCAACGTCCTGACTTTC.

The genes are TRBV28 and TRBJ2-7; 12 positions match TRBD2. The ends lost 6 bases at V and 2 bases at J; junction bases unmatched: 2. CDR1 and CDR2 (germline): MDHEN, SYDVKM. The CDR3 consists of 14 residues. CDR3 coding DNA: TGTGCCAGCAGAGGACTAGCGGGACCCTACGAGCAGTACTTC. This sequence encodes CASRGLAGPYEQYF.

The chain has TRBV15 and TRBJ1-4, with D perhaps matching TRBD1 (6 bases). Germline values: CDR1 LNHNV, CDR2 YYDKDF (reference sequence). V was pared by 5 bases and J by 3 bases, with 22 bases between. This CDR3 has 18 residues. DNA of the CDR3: TGTGCCACCAGCCCGACCACAGGGTCCTTCTACCCTAATGAAAAACTGTTTTTT. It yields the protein CATSPTTGSFYPNEKLFF.

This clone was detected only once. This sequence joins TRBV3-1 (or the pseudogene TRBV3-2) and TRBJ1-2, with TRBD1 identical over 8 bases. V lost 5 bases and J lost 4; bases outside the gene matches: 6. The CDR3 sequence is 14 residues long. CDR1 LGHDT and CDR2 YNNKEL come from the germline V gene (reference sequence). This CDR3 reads CASSSRTGSYGYTF. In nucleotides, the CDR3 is TGTGCCAGCAGCTCCCGGACAGGGAGCTATGGCTACACCTTC.

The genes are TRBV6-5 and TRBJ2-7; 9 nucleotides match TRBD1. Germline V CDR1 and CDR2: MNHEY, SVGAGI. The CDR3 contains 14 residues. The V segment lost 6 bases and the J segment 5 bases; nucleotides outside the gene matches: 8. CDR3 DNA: TGTGCCAGCAGCCCGGGGACAGGGAGTGACGAGCAGTACTTC. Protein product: CASSPGTGSDEQYF.

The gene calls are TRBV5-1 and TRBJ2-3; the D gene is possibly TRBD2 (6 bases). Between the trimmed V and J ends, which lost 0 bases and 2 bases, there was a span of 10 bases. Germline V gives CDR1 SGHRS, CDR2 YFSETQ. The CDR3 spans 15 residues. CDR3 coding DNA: TGCGCCAGCAGCTTGGGAGGGAGGTTCACAGATACGCAGTATTTT. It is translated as CASSLGGRFTDTQYF.

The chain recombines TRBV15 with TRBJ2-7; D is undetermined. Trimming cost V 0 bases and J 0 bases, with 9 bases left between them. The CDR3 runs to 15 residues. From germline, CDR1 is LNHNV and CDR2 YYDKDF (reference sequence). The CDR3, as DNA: TGTGCCACCAGCAGAGATCGCCCACTCTCCTACGAGCAGTACTTC. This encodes CATSRDRPLSYEQYF.

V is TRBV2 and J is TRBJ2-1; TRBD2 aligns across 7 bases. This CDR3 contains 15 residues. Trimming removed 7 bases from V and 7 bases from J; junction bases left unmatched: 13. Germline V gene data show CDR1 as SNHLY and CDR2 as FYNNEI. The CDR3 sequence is CASIFEAGPGNEQFF. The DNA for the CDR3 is TGTGCCAGCATTTTCGAAGCGGGACCGGGGAATGAGCAGTTCTTC.

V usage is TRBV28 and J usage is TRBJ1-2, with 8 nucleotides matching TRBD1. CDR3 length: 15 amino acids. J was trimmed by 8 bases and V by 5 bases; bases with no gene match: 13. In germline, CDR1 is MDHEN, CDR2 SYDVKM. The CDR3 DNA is TGTGCCAGCAGTATACGGACAGGGAACCTATGGGGCTACACCTTC. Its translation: CASSIRTGNLWGYTF.

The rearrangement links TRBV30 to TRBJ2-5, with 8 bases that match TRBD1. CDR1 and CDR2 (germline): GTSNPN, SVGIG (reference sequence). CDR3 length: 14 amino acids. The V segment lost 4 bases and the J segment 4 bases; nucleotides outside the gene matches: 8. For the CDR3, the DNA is TGTGCCTGGACCCCCACAGGGGGTCGAGAGACCCAGTACTTC. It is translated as CAWTPTGGRETQYF.

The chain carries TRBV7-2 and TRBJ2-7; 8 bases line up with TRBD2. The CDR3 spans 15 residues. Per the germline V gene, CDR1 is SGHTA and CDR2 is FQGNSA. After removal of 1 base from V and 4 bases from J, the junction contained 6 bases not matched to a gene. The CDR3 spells CASSLDGTSSYEQYF. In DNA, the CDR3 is TGTGCCAGCAGCTTAGACGGGACTAGTTCTTACGAGCAGTACTTC.